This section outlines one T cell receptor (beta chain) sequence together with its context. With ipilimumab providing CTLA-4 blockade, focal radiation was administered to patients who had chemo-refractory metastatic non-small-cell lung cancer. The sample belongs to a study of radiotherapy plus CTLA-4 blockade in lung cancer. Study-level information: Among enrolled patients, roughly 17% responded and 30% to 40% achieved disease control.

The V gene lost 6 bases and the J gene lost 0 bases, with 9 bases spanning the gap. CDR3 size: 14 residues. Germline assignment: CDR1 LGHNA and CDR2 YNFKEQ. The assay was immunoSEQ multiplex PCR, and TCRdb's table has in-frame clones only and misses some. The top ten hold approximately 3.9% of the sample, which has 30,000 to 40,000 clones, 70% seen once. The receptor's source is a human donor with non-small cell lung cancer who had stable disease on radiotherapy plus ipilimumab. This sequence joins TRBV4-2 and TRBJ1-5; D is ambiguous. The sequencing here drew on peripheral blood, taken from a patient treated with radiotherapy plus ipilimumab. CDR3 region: CASSPNLSNQPQHF. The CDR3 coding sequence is TGTGCCAGCAGTCCTAATCTTAGCAATCAGCCCCAGCATTTT.